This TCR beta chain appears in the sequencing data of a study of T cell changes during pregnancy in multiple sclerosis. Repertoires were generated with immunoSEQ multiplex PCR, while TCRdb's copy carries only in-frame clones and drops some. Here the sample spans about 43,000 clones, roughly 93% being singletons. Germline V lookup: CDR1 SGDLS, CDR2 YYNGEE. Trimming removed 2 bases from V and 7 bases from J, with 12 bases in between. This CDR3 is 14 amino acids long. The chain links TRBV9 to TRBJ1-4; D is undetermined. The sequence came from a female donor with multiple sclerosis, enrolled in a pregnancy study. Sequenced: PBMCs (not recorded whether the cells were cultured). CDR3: CASSVGGVGEKLFF. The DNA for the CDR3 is TGTGCCAGCAGCGTGGGAGGAGTGGGTGAAAAACTGTTTTTT.